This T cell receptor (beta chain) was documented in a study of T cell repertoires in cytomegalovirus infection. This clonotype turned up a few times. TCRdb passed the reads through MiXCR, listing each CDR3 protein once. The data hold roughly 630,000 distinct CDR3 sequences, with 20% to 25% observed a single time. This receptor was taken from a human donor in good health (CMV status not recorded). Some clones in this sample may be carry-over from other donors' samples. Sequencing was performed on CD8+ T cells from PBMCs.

The CDR3 bases are TGTGCCACCAGCAGAGATAGGCTAGCGGGGGGGCTGTACAATGAGCAGTTCTTC. The encoded protein is CATSRDRLAGGLYNEQFF. The rearrangement uses TRBV15 and TRBJ2-1, with TRBD2 matching 12 bases. V lost 0 bases, J lost 4 bases, and 7 bases stayed unmatched. This CDR3 has 18 residues. Germline CDR1 LNHNV, CDR2 YYDKDF (reference sequence). The full variable domain, rest sourced from reference TRBV15 and TRBJ2-1, is DAMVIQNPRYQVTQFGKPVTLSCSQTLNHNVMYWYQQKSSQAPKLLFHYYDKDFNNEADTPDNFQSRRPNTSFCFLDIRSPGLGDTAMYLCATSRDRLAGGLYNEQFFGPGTRLTVL.